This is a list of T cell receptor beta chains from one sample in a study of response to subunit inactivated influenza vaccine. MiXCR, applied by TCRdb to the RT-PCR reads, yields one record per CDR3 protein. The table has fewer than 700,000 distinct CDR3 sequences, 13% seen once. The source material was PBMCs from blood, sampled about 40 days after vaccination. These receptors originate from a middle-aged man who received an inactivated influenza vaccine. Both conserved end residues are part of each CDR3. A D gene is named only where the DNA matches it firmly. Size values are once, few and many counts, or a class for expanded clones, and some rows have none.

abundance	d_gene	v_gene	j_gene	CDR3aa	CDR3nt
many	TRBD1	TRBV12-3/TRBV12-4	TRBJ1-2	CASSARQGTTF	TGTGCCAGCAGTGCCCGACAGGGAACCACCTTC
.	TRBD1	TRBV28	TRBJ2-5	CASSSTGRQETQYF	TGTGCCAGCAGTTCGACAGGGCGTCAAGAGACCCAGTACTTC
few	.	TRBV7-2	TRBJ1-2	CASSLPGGGSGYTF	TGTGCCAGCAGCCTCCCCGGGGGAGGCTCTGGCTACACCTTC
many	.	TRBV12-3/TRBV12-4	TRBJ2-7	CASSPRRSAEQYF	TGTGCCAGCAGTCCGCGACGCTCAGCCGAGCAGTACTTC
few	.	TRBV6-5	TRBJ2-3	CASSYPPEAGFTDTQYF	TGTGCCAGCAGTTACCCCCCAGAAGCGGGCTTCACAGATACGCAGTATTTT
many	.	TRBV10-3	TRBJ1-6	CAIRGESKRSPLHF	TGTGCCATCCGCGGGGAAAGCAAACGTTCACCCCTCCACTTT
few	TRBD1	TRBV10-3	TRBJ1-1	CAISEGPGGNTEAFF	TGTGCCATCAGTGAGGGGCCAGGGGGTAACACTGAAGCTTTCTTT
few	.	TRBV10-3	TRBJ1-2	CAISESGGFANDGYTF	TGTGCCATCAGTGAGTCGGGGGGGTTTGCTAACGATGGCTACACCTTC
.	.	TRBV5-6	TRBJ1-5	CASSLGASGPQHF	TGTGCCAGCAGCTTGGGAGCTTCGGGGCCCCAGCATTTT
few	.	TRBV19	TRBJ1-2	CASSIQGGYTF	TGTGCCAGTAGTATCCAGGGTGGCTACACCTTC
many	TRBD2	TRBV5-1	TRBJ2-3	CASSLSGARTDTQYF	TGCGCCAGCAGCCTAAGCGGGGCGCGCACAGATACGCAGTATTTT
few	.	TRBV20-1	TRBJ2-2	CSARTFRGNTGELFF	TGCAGTGCCCGGACTTTCCGGGGCAACACCGGGGAGCTGTTTTTT
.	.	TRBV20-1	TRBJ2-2	CSARDLLRTGTGELFF	TGCAGTGCTAGAGATCTTTTAAGGACTGGCACCGGGGAGCTGTTTTTT
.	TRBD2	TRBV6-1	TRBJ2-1	CASRWGKLAGLANEQFF	TGTGCCAGCAGATGGGGGAAACTAGCGGGATTGGCTAATGAGCAGTTCTTC
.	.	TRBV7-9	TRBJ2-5	CASSLAPGVDGETQYF	TGTGCCAGCAGCTTAGCGCCGGGAGTGGACGGCGAGACCCAGTACTTC
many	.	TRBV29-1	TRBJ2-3	CSVEVRYTDTQYF	TGCAGCGTTGAGGTTAGGTACACAGATACGCAGTATTTT
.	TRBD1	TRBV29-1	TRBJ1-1	CSVEPGRGRVGAFF	TGCAGCGTTGAACCGGGTAGGGGGCGGGTGGGAGCTTTCTTT
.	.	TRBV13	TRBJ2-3	CASSPGLAFTDTRYF	TGTGCCAGCAGCCCCGGGCTAGCGTTCACAGATACGCGGTATTTT
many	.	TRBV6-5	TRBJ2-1	CASSYSLGGPYNEQFF	TGTGCCAGCAGTTACTCGCTGGGGGGCCCATACAATGAGCAGTTCTTC
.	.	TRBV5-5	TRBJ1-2	CASSTDTNYGYTF	TGTGCCAGCAGCACCGACACCAACTATGGCTACACCTTC
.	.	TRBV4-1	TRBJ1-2	CASSQGFREFYYGYTF	TGCGCCAGCAGCCAAGGGTTTAGGGAATTTTACTATGGCTACACCTTC
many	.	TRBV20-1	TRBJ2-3	CSASGRWDTQYF	TGCAGTGCTAGCGGTCGGTGGGATACGCAGTATTTT
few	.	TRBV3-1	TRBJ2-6	CASSPNPGKWSGANVLTF	TGTGCCAGCAGCCCCAACCCGGGGAAATGGTCTGGGGCCAACGTCCTGACTTTC
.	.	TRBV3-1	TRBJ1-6	CASSQVHGIESPLHF	TGTGCCAGCAGCCAAGTTCATGGAATAGAATCACCCCTCCACTTT
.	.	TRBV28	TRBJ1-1	CATGGHVNTEAFF	TGTGCCACGGGTGGACACGTAAACACTGAAGCTTTCTTT
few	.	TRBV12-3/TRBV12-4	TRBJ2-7	CASSLASWQNPYYEQYF	TGTGCCAGCAGTTTAGCGAGTTGGCAGAACCCATACTACGAGCAGTACTTC
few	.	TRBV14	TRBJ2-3	CASSQDRSTDTQYF	TGTGCCAGCAGCCAAGATAGATCCACAGATACGCAGTATTTT
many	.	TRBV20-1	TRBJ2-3	CSARVALAPLGGSTDTQYF	TGCAGTGCTAGAGTAGCGTTAGCGCCATTGGGGGGAAGCACAGATACGCAGTATTTT
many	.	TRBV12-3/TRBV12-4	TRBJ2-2	CASSPYGAGVNTGELFF	TGTGCCAGCAGTCCCTATGGTGCTGGGGTTAACACCGGGGAGCTGTTTTTT
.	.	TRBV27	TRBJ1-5	CASSYYSNQPQHF	TGTGCCAGCAGTTATTATAGCAATCAGCCCCAGCATTTT
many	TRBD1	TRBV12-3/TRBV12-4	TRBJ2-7	CASSIGTGGYEQYF	TGTGCCAGCAGTATCGGGACAGGGGGTTACGAGCAGTACTTC
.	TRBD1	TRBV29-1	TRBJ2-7	CSVSEGQSGYEQYF	TGCAGCGTATCAGAGGGACAGTCTGGCTACGAGCAGTACTTC
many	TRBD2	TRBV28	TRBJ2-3	CASSFVLRLDSTSLTDTQYF	TGTGCCAGCAGTTTCGTTCTTCGGTTGGATTCGACTAGCCTCACAGATACGCAGTATTTT
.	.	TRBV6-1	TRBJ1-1	CASLPRMGAWNTEAFF	TGTGCCAGCCTTCCCCGGATGGGCGCGTGGAACACTGAAGCTTTCTTT
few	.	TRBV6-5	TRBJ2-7	CASSYRDHSYEQYF	TGTGCCAGCAGTTACCGGGACCACTCCTACGAGCAGTACTTC
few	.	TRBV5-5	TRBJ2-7	CASSFLDNEQYF	TGTGCCAGCAGCTTCTTGGACAACGAGCAGTACTTC
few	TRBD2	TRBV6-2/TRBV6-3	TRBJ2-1	CASSYSLMGTRSNEQFF	TGTGCCAGCAGTTACTCGTTAATGGGGACTAGGAGCAATGAGCAGTTCTTC
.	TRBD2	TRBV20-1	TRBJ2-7	CSARDGQRGTYEQYF	TGCAGTGCTAGAGATGGCCAGCGGGGTACCTACGAGCAGTACTTC
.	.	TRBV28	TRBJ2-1	CASSWSIYNEQFF	TGTGCCAGCAGCTGGAGCATCTACAATGAGCAGTTCTTC
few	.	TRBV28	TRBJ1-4	CASSGGEKLFF	TGTGCCAGCAGTGGTGGGGAAAAACTGTTTTTT
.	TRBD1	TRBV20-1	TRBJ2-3	CSARAPGQHTDTQYF	TGCAGTGCTAGGGCCCCGGGACAGCACACAGATACGCAGTATTTT
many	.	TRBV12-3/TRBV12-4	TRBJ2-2	CASSLMGGRNTGELFF	TGTGCCAGCAGTTTGATGGGGGGCCGGAACACCGGGGAGCTGTTTTTT
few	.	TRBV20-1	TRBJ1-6	CSASPTGGGVSSPLHF	TGCAGTGCTAGCCCAACCGGGGGAGGAGTAAGTTCACCCCTCCACTTT
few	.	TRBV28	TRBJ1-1	CASTQMNTEAFF	TGTGCCAGCACTCAGATGAACACTGAAGCTTTCTTT
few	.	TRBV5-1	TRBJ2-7	CASQEGGDEQYF	TGCGCCAGCCAAGAAGGGGGGGACGAGCAGTACTTC
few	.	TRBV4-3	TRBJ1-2	CASSPQRGRDGYTF	TGCGCCAGCAGCCCTCAAAGGGGCCGTGATGGCTACACCTTC
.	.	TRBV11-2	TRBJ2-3	CASSLRSAGSTDTQYF	TGTGCCAGCAGCTTAAGGTCCGCGGGCAGCACAGATACGCAGTATTTT
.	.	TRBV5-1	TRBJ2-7	CASSLGAASSYEQYF	TGCGCCAGCAGCTTGGGTGCTGCGTCCTCCTACGAGCAGTACTTC
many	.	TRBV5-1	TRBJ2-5	CASSSSLTSASETQYF	TGCGCCAGCAGCTCGAGCCTGACTAGTGCGTCAGAGACCCAGTACTTC
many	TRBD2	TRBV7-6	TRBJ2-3	CASSLGAGASTDTQYF	TGTGCCAGCAGCTTAGGGGCGGGAGCTAGCACAGATACGCAGTATTTT
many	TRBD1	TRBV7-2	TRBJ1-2	CASSQGQGPSYGYTF	TGTGCCAGCAGCCAAGGACAGGGCCCCAGCTATGGCTACACCTTC
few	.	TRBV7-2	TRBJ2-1	CASSPLGGGYNEQFF	TGTGCCAGCAGCCCCCTAGGGGGGGGATACAATGAGCAGTTCTTC
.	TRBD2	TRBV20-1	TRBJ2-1	CSARRTSGGNEQFF	TGCAGTGCTAGGAGAACTAGCGGAGGGAATGAGCAGTTCTTC
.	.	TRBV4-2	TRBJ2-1	CASSQDLAQQYNEQFF	TGTGCCAGCAGCCAAGATTTGGCCCAGCAGTACAATGAGCAGTTCTTC
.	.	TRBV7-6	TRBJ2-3	CASSFYLTIADTQYF	TGTGCCAGCAGCTTCTATTTGACAATCGCAGATACGCAGTATTTT
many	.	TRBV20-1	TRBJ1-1	CSARVPTGLEAFF	TGCAGTGCTAGAGTTCCGACAGGTCTTGAAGCTTTCTTT
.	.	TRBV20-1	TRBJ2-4	CSATPSGPRNIQYF	TGCAGTGCCACTCCATCGGGGCCCAGAAACATTCAGTACTTC
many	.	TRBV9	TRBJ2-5	CASSTGTLRETQYF	TGTGCCAGCAGCACAGGGACACTGAGAGAGACCCAGTACTTC
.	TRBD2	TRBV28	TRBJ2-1	CASSHPTGTSGRNEQFF	TGTGCCAGCAGTCACCCGACCGGGACTAGCGGGAGAAATGAGCAGTTCTTC